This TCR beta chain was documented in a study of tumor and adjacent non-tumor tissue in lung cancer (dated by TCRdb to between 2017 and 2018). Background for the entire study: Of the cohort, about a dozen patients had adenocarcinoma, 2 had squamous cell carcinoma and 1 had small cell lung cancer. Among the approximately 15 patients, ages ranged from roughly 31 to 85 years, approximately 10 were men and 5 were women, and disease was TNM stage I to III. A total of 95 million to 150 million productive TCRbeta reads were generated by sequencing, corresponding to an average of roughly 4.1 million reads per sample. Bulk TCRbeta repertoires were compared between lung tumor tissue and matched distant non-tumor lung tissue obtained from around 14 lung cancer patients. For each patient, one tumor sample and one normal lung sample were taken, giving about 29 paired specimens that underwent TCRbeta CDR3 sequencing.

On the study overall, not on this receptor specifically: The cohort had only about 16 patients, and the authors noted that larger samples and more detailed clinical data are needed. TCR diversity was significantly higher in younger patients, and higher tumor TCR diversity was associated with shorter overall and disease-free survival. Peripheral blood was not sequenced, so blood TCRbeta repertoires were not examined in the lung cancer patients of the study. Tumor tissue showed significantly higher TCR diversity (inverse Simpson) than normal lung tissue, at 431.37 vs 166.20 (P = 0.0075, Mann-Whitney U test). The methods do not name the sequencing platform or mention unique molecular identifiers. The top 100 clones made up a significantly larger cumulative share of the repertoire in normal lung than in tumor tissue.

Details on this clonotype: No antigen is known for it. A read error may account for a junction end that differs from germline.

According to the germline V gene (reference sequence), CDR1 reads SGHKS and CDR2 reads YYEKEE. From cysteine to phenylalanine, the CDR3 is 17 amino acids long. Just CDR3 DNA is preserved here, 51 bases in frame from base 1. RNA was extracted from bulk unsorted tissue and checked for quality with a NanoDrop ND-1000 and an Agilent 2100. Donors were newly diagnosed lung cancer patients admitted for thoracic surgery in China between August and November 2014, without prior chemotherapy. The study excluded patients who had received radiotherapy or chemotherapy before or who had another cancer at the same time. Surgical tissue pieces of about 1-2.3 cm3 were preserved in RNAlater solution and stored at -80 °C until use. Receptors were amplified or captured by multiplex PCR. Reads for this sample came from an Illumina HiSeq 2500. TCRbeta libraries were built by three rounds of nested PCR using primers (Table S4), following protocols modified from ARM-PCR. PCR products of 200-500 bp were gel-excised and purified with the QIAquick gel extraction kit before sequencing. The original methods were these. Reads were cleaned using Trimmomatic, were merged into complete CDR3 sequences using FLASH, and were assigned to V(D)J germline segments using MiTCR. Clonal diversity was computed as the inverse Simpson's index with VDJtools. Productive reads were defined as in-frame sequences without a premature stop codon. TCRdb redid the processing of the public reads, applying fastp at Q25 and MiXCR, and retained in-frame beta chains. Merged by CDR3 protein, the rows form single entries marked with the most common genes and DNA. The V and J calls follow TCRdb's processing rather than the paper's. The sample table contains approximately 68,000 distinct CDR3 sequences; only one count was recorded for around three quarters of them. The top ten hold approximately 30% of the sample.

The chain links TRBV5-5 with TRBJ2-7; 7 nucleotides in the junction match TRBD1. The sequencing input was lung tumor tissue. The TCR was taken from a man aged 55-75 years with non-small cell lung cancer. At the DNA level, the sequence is TGTGCCAACAGCGGCCCAGGGGGTGACCTTATGATACACAAGCAGTACTTC. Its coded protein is CANSGPGGDLMIHKQYF.